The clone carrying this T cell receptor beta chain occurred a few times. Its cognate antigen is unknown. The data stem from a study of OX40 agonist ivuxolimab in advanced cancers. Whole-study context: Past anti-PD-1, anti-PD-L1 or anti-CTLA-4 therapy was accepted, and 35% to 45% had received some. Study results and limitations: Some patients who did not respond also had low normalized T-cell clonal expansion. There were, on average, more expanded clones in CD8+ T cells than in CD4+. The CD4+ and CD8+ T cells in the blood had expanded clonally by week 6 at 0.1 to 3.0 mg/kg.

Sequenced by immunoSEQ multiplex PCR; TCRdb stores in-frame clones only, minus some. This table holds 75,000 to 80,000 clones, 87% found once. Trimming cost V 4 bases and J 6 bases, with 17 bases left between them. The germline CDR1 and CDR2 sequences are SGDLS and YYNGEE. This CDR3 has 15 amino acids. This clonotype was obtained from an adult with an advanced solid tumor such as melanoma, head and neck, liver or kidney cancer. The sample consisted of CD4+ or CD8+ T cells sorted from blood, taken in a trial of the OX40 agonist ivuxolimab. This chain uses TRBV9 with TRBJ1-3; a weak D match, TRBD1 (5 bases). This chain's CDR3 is CASSPLGGTINTIYF. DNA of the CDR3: TGTGCCAGCAGCCCCTTGGGGGGGACGATAAACACCATATATTTT. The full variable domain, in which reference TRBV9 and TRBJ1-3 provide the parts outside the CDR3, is DSGVTQTPKHLITATGQRVTLRCSPRSGDLSVYWYQQSLDQGLQFLIQYYNGEERAKGNILERFSAQQFPDLHSELNLSSLELGDSALYFCASSPLGGTINTIYFGEGSWLTVV.